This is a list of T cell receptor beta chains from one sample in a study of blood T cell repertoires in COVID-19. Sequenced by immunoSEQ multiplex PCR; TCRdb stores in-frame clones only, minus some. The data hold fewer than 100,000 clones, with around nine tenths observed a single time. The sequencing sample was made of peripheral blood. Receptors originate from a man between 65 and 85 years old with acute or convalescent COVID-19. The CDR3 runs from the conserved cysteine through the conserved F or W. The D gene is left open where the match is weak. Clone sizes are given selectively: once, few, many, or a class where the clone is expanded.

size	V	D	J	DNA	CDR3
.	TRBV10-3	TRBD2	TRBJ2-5	TGTGCCATCAGGAATAGCGGGGGGGAGGAGACCCAGTACTTC	CAIRNSGGEETQYF
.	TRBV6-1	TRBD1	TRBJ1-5	TGTGCCAGCAGTGACACAGGGGTAGGTAGCAATCAGCCCCAGCATTTT	CASSDTGVGSNQPQHF
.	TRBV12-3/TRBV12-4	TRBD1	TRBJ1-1	TGTGCCAGCAGTCTCAGGGGGCGGACTGAAGCTTTCTTT	CASSLRGRTEAFF
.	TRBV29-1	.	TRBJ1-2	TGCAGCGTTGTTGCCACCGTCAACAGGGTTGGCTACACCTTC	CSVVATVNRVGYTF
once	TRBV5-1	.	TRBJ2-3	TGCGCCAGCAGCTTGCAGACAGCTCCAGATACGCAGTATTTT	CASSLQTAPDTQYF
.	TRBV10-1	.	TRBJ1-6	TGCGCCAGCAGTGAGCTCGATTCACCCCTCCACTTT	CASSELDSPLHF
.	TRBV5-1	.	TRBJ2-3	TGCGCCAGCAGCTTGACCGGGGTTGGAGATACGCAGTATTTT	CASSLTGVGDTQYF
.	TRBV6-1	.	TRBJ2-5	TGTGCCAGCAGTGAATCTAGTCACTCGGAGGGGAAAGAGACCCAGTACTTC	CASSESSHSEGKETQYF
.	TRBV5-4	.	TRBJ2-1	TGTGCCAGCAGCCTTACTAGCTTACGGGACAATGAGCAGTTCTTC	CASSLTSLRDNEQFF
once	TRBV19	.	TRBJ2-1	TGTGCCAGTAGTATTGGTGACAGGCTGGGGGAGCAGTTCTTC	CASSIGDRLGEQFF
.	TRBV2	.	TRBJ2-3	TGTGCCAGCTCCCTTAATAGGGGGGATACGCAGTATTTT	CASSLNRGDTQYF
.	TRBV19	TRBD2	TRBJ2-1	TGTGCCAGTAGGACTAGCGGGGGGGCAAAAGAGCAGTTCTTC	CASRTSGGAKEQFF
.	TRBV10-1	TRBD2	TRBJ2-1	TGCGCCAGCAGTGGGACTAGCGGGGGGGCCTCCTACAATGAGCAGTTCTTC	CASSGTSGGASYNEQFF
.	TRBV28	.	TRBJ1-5	TGTGCCAGCATCCCGGGGTCTACTTACAATCAGCCCCAGCATTTT	CASIPGSTYNQPQHF
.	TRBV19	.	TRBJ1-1	TGTGCCAGTAGTATATCTCCCAGGGGCACTGAAGCTTTCTTT	CASSISPRGTEAFF
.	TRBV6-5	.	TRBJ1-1	TGTGCCAGCAGCCGGGGGGACACTGAAGCTTTCTTT	CASSRGDTEAFF
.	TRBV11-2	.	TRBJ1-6	TGTGCCAGCAGCGTAGCAGGGGCCGGTTCACCCCTCCACTTT	CASSVAGAGSPLHF
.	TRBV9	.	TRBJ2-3	TGTGCCAGCAGTGAAGGGGGGGACCTAAAATCTAATACGCAGTATTTT	CASSEGGDLKSNTQYF
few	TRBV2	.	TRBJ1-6	TGTGCCAGCAGTGAAGCTCGGGTGCGAAATTCACCCCTCCACTTT	CASSEARVRNSPLHF
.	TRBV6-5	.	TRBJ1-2	TGTGCCACCGTACCGGGGGTCGTTGGCTATGGCTACACCTTC	CATVPGVVGYGYTF
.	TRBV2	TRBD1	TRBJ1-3	TGTGCCAGCAGTGAAAGAGGGACAGCCTTCTCTGGAAACACCATATATTTT	CASSERGTAFSGNTIYF
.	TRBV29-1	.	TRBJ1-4	TGCAGCGTCGGGGGAGATGAAAAACTGTTTTTT	CSVGGDEKLFF
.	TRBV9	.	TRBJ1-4	TGTGCCAGCAGCGGAGGGCTGGGAACTAATGAAAAACTGTTTTTT	CASSGGLGTNEKLFF
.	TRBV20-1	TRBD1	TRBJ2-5	TGCAGTGCTCACAGGGGGGAGACCCAGTACTTC	CSAHRGETQYF
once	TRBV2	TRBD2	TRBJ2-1	TGTGCCAGCAGAGGTACTAGCGGGGGATACAATGAGCAGTTCTTC	CASRGTSGGYNEQFF
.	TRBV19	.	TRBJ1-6	TGTGCCAGTAGTATAAACCAGGGAGGGGATTCACCCCTCCACTTT	CASSINQGGDSPLHF
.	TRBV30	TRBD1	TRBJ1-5	TGTGCCTGGAGTGTACCGTGGACAGGGGGCTATCAGCCCCAGCATTTT	CAWSVPWTGGYQPQHF
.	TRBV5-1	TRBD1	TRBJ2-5	TGCGCCAGCAGCTACGGACAGGGGATCGGAGGGACCCAGTACTTC	CASSYGQGIGGTQYF
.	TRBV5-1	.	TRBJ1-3	TGCGCCAGCAGCTTGGCAGGGTCTGGAAACACCATATATTTT	CASSLAGSGNTIYF
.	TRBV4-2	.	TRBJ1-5	TGTGCCAGCAGCCAAGAGAGCGGCCTTAGCAATCAGCCCCAGCATTTT	CASSQESGLSNQPQHF
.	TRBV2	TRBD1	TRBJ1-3	TGTGCCAGCAGTGAACTGCAGGGGGCTGGAAACACCATATATTTT	CASSELQGAGNTIYF
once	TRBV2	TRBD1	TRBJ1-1	TGTGCCAGCAGTGAGGGGACAGCCGAAGCTTTCTTT	CASSEGTAEAFF
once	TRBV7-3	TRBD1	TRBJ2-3	TGTGCCAGCAGCTTAGGGACAGGGTCGTCAGATACGCAGTATTTT	CASSLGTGSSDTQYF
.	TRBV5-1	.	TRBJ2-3	TGCGCCAGCAGGGGCATTCCTAGCACAGATACGCAGTATTTT	CASRGIPSTDTQYF
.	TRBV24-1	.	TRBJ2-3	TGTGCCACCAGTGCCGGGACAGATACGCAGTATTTT	CATSAGTDTQYF
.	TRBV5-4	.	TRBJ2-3	TGTGCCAGCAGCTACGATGCAGGGCCGAGCACAGATACGCAGTATTTT	CASSYDAGPSTDTQYF